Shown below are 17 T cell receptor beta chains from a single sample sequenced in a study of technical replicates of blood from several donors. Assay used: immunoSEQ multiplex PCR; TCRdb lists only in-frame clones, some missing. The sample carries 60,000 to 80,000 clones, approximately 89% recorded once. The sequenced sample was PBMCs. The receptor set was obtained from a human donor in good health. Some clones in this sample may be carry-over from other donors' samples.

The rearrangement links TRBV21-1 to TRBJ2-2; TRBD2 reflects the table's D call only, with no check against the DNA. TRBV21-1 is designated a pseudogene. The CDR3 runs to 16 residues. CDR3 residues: CASSSMQGLNTGELFF. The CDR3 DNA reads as TGTGCCAGCAGCTCCATGCAAGGACTGAACACCGGGGAGCTGTTTTTT.

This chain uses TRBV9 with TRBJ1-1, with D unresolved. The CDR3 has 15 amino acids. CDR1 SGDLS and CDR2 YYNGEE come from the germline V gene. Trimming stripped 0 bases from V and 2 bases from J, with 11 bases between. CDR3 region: CASSVGGGLNTEAFF. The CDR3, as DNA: TGTGCCAGCAGCGTAGGAGGCGGCCTAAACACTGAAGCTTTCTTT.

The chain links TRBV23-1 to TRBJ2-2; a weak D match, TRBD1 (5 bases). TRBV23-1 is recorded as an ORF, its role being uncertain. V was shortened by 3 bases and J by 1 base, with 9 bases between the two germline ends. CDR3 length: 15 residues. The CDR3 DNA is TGCGCCAGCAGTCACGAGACAGAGAACACCGGGGAGCTGTTTTTT. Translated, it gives CASSHETENTGELFF.

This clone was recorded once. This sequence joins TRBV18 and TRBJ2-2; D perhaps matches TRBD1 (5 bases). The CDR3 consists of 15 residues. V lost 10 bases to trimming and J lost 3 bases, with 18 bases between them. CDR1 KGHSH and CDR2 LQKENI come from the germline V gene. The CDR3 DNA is TGTGCCACCGGGCAGGGTTTGGCGGACACCGGGGAGCTGTTTTTT. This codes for CATGQGLADTGELFF.

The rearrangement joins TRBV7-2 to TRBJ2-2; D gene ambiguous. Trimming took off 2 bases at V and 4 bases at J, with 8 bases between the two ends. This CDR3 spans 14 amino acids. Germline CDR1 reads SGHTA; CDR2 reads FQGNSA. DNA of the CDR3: TGTGCCAGCAGCTTATACCAACTCACCGGGGAGCTGTTTTTT. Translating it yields CASSLYQLTGELFF. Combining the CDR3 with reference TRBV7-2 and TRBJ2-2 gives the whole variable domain GAGVSQSPSNKVTEKGKDVELRCDPISGHTALYWYRQSLGQGLEFLIYFQGNSAPDKSGLPSDRFSAERTGGSVSTLTIQRTQQEDSAVYLCASSLYQLTGELFFGEGSRLTVL.

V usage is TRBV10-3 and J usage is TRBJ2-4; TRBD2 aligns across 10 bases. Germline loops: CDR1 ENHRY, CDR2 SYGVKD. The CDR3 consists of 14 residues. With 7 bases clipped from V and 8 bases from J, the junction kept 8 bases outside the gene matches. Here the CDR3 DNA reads TGTGCCATCAAAGCGGGAGGGCCTGGGGACATTCAGTACTTC. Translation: CAIKAGGPGDIQYF.

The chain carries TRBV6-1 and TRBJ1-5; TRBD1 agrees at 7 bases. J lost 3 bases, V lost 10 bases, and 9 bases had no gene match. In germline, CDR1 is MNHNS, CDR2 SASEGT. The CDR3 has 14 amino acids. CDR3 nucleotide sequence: TGTGCCACCGGCCGGGACAGTAACAATCAGCCCCAGCATTTT. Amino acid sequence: CATGRDSNNQPQHF.

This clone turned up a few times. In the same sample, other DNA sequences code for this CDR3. The CDR3 region is CASSETAGNTIYF. CDR3 nucleotide sequence: TGTGCCAGTAGTGAGACAGCTGGAAACACCATATATTTT. The rearrangement uses TRBV19 and TRBJ1-3, with D possibly being TRBD1 (5 bases). Trimming cost V 5 bases and J 2 bases, with 7 bases left between them. From germline, CDR1 is LNHDA and CDR2 SQIVND (reference sequence). The CDR3 totals 13 residues.

As DNA, the CDR3 is TGCGCCAAGGCACAGGGGGGACCCTACGAGCAGTACTTC. Translated: CAKAQGGPYEQYF. This chain connects TRBV10-1 to TRBJ2-7, with 8 bases lining up with TRBD1. CDR1 and CDR2 (germline): WNHNN, SYGVQD (reference sequence). The CDR3 spans 13 residues. Trimming cost V 10 bases and J 2 bases; bases outside gene matches: 7.

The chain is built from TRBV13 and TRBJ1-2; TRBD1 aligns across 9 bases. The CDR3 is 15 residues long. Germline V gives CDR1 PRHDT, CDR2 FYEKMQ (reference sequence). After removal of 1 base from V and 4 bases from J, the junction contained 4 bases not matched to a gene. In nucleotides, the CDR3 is TGTGCCAGCAGCTTAGTCACAGGGGGCAGCTATGGCTACACCTTC. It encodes CASSLVTGGSYGYTF.

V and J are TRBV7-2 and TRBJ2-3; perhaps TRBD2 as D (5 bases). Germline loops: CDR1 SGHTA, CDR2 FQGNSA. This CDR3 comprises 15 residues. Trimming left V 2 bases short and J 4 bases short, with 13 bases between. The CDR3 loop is CASSLLAGTPDTQYF. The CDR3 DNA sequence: TGTGCCAGCAGCTTACTAGCAGGCACACCAGATACGCAGTATTTT.

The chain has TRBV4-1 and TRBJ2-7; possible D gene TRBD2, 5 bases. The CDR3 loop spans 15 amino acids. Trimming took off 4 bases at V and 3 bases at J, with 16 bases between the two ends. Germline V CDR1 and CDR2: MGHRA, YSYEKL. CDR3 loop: CASSPGISGLYEQYF. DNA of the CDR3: TGCGCCAGCAGCCCCGGGATTTCCGGGCTCTACGAGCAGTACTTC.

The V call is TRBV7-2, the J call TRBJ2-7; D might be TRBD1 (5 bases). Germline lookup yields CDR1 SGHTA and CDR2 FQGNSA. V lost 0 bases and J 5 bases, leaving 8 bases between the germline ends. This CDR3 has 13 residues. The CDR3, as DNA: TGTGCCAGCAGCTTAGCCTTCAGGGACGAGCAGTACTTC. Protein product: CASSLAFRDEQYF.

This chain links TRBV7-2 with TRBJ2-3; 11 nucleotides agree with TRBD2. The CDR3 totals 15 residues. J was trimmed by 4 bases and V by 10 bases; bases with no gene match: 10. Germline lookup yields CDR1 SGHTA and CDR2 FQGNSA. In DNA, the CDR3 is TGTGCCACCCGATCTAGCGGGGGGTCCCCAGATACGCAGTATTTT. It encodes CATRSSGGSPDTQYF. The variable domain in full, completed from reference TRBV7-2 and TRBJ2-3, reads GAGVSQSPSNKVTEKGKDVELRCDPISGHTALYWYRQSLGQGLEFLIYFQGNSAPDKSGLPSDRFSAERTGGSVSTLTIQRTQQEDSAVYLCATRSSGGSPDTQYFGPGTRLTVL.

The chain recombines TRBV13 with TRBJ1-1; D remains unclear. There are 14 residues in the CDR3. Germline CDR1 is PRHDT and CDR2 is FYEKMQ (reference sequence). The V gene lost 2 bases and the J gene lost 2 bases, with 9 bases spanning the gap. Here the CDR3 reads CASSLSWLNTEAFF. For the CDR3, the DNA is TGTGCCAGCAGCTTATCCTGGCTTAACACTGAAGCTTTCTTT.

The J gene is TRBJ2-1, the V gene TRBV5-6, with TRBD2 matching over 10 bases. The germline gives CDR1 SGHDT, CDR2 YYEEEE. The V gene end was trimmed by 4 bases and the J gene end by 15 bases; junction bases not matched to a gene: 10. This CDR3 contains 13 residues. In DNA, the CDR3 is TGTGCCAGCAGCCTGAAGCCTAGCGGGAGTTGGTTCTTC. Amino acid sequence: CASSLKPSGSWFF.

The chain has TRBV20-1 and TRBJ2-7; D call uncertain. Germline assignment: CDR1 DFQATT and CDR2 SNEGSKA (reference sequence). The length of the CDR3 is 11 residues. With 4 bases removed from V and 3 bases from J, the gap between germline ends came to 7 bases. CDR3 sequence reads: CSAIRGYEQYF. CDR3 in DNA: TGCAGTGCTATCAGAGGCTACGAGCAGTACTTC.